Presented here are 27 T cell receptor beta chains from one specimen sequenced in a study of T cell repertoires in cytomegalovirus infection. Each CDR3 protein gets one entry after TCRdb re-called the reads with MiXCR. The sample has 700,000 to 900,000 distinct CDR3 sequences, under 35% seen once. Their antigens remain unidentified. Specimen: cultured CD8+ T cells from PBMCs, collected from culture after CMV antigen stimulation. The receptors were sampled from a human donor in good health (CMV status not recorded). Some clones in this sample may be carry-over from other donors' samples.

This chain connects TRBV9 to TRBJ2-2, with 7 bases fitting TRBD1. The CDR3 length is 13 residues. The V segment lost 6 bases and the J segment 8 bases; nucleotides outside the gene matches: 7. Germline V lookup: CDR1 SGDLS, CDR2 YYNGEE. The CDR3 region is CASKGQYSGELFF. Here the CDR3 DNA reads TGTGCCAGCAAGGGACAGTATTCGGGGGAGCTGTTTTTT.

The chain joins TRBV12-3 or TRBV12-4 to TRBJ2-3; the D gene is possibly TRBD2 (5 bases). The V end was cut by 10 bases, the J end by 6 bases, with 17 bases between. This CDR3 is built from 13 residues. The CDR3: CANEQPGRDTQYF. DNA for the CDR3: TGTGCCAACGAGCAGCCGGGAAGGGATACGCAGTATTTT.

In DNA form, the CDR3 reads TGCGCCAGCAGTGAGTCGGGGGTAGGGACTGAAGCTTTCTTT. Residues: CASSESGVGTEAFF. The chain couples TRBV10-2 to TRBJ1-1; D may be TRBD1 (5 bases). This CDR3 has 14 amino acids. Trimming took 0 bases from V and 5 from J, leaving 10 bases between them. Germline CDR1 is WSHSY and CDR2 is SAAADI.

This chain's CDR3 is CASSLLAENYNEQFF. The DNA for the CDR3 is TGCGCCAGCAGCCTTTTAGCGGAGAACTACAATGAGCAGTTCTTC. The genes are TRBV4-1 and TRBJ2-1, with D perhaps TRBD2 (6 bases). The V gene lost 4 bases and the J gene lost 3 bases, with 13 bases spanning the gap. The CDR3 has 15 residues. Germline-derived CDR1 and CDR2 are MGHRA and YSYEKL.

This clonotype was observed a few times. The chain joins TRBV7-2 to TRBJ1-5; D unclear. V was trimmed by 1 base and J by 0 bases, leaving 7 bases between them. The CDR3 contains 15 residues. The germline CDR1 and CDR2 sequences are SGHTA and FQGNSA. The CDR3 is CASSLEVYSNQPQHF. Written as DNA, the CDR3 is TGTGCCAGCAGCTTAGAGGTGTATAGCAATCAGCCCCAGCATTTT.

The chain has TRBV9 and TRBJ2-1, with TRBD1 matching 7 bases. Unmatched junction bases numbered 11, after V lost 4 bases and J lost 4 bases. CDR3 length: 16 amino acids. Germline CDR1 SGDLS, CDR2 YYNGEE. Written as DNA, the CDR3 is TGTGCCAGCAGCCCTCAAGCCGGACAGGCTTACAATGAGCAGTTCTTC. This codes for CASSPQAGQAYNEQFF.

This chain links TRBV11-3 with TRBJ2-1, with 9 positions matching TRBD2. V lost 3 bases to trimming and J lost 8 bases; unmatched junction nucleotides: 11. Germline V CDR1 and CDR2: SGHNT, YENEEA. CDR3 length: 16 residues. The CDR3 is CASSLCGGAGNDEQFF. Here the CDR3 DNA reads TGTGCCAGCAGCTTGTGCGGGGGGGCCGGGAACGATGAGCAGTTCTTC.

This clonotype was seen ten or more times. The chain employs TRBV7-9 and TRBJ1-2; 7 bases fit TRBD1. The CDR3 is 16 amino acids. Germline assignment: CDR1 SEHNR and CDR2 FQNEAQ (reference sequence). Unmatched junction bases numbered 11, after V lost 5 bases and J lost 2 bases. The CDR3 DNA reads TGTGCCAGCAGCAAAATTACAGGGGACCCCAACTATGGCTACACCTTC. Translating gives CASSKITGDPNYGYTF.

The CDR3 protein is CASSLSGTGLDTGELFF. The CDR3 nucleotides are TGTGCCAGCAGTTTAAGCGGGACAGGGTTAGACACCGGGGAGCTGTTTTTT. The chain carries TRBV27 and TRBJ2-2; 9 positions agree with TRBD1. There are 17 residues in the CDR3. The ends lost 2 bases at V and 3 bases at J; junction bases unmatched: 7. Germline loops: CDR1 MNHEY, CDR2 SMNVEV (reference sequence).

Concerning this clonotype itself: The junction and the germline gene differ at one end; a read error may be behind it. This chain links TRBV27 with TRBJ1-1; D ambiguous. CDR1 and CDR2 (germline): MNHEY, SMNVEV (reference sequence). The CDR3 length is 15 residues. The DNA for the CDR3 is TGTGCCAGCAGCTTATCGATGGGATTGAACACTGAAGCTTTCTTT. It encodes CASSLSMGLNTEAFF.

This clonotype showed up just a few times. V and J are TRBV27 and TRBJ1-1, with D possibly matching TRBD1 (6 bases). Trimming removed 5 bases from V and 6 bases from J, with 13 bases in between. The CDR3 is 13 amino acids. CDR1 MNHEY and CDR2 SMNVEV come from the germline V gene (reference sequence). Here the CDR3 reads CASSPGGPSEAFF. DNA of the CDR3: TGTGCCAGCAGTCCCGGGGGGCCGTCTGAAGCTTTCTTT.

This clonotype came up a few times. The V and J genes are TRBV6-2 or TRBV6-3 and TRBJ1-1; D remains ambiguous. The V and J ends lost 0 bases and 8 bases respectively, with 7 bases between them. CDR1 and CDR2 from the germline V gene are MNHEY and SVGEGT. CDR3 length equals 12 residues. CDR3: CASSYSTYEAFF. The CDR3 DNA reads TGTGCCAGCAGTTACTCTACGTACGAAGCTTTCTTT.

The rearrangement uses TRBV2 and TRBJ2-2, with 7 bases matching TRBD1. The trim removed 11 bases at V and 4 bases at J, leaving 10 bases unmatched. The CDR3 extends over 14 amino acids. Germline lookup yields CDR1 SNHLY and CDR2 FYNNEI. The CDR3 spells CAGMTGLGTGELFF. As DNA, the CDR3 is TGTGCCGGAATGACAGGGTTAGGCACCGGGGAGCTGTTTTTT.

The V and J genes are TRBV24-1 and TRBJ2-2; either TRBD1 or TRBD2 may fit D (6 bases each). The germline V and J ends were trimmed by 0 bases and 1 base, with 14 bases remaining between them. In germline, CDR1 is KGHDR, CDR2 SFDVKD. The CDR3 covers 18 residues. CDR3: CATSDLQGGQVNTGELFF. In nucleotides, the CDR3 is TGTGCCACCAGTGATTTGCAAGGGGGGCAGGTGAACACCGGGGAGCTGTTTTTT.

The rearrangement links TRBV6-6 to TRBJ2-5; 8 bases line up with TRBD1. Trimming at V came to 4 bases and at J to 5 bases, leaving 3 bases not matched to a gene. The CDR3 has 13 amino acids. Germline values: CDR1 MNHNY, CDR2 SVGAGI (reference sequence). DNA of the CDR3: TGTGCCAGCAGTTCAGGGGGCTTGGAGACCCAGTACTTC. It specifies CASSSGGLETQYF.

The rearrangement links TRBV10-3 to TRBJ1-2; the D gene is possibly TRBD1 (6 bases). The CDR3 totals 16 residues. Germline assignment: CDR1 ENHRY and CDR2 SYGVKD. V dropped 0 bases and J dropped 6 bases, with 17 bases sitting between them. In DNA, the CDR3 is TGTGCCATCAGTGAGTCGAGGGACACCCCGTACGATGGCTACACCTTC. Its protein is CAISESRDTPYDGYTF.

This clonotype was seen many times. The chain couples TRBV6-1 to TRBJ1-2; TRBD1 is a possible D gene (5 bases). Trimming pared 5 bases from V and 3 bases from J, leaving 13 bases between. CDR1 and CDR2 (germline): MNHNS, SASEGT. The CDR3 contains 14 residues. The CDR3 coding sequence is TGTGCCAGCAGTCGGGACCTATCTTACTATGGCTACACCTTC. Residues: CASSRDLSYYGYTF.

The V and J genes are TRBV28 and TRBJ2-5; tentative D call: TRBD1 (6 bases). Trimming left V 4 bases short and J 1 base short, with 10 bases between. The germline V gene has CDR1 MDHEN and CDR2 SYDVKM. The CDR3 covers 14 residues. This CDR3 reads CASSWDKLQETQYF. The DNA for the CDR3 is TGTGCCAGCAGTTGGGACAAACTCCAAGAGACCCAGTACTTC.

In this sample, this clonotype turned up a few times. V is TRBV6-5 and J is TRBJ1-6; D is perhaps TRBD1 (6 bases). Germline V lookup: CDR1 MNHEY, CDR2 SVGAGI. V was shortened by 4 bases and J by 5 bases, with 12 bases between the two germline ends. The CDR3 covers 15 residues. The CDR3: CASSFQGGNNSPLHF. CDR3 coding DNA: TGTGCCAGCAGTTTCCAAGGGGGTAATAATTCACCCCTCCACTTT.

CDR3 DNA sequence: TGTGCCAGCAGCCAAGATTATGGACTAGCGGGGAACGAGCAGTTCTTC. This gives the protein CASSQDYGLAGNEQFF. The V gene is TRBV3-1, the J gene TRBJ2-1, with 12 bases identical to TRBD2. Germline CDR1 and CDR2: LGHDT and YNNKEL (reference sequence). The CDR3 totals 16 residues. Trimming cost V 0 bases and J 10 bases; bases outside gene matches: 7.

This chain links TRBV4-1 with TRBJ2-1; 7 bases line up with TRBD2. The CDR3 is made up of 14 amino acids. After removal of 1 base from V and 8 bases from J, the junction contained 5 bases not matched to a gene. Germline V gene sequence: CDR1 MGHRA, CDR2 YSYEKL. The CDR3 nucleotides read TGCGCCAGCAGCCAAGGTCCGGGGAGGGATGAGCAGTTCTTC. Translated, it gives CASSQGPGRDEQFF.

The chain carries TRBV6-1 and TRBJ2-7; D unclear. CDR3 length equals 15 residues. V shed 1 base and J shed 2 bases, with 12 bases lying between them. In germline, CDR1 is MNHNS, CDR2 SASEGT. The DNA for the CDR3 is TGTGCCAGCAGTGAAGTTAGATTGCACCCCTACGAGCAGTACGTC. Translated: CASSEVRLHPYEQYV.

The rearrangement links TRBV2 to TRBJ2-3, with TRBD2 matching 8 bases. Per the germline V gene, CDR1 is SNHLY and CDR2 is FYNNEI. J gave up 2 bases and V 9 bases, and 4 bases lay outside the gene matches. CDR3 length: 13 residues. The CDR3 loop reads CARGLEDTDTQYF. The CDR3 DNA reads TGTGCCAGGGGACTAGAAGACACAGATACGCAGTATTTT.

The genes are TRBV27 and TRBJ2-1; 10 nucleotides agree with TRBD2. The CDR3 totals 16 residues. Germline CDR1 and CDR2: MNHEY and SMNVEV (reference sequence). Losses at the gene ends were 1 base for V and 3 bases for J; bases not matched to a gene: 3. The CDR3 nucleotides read TGTGCCAGCAGTTTATTGGGGACTAGCGTCTACAATGAGCAGTTCTTC. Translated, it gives CASSLLGTSVYNEQFF.

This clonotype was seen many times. Here the CDR3 reads CASLNPGQSYEQYV. The CDR3 bases are TGTGCCAGCCTTAACCCAGGACAAAGCTACGAGCAGTACGTC. V and J are TRBV6-1 and TRBJ2-7; TRBD1 might be the D (5 bases). CDR3 length: 14 amino acids. The V end was cut by 8 bases, the J end by 3 bases, with 17 bases between. CDR1 is MNHNS and CDR2 is SASEGT in the germline V gene.

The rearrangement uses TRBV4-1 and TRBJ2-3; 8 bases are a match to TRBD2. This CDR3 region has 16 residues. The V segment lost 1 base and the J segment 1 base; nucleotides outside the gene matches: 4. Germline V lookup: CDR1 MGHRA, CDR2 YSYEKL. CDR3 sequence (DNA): TGCGCCAGCAGCCAAGCGGGGGGGCTGGGCACAGATACGCAGTATTTT. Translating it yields CASSQAGGLGTDTQYF.

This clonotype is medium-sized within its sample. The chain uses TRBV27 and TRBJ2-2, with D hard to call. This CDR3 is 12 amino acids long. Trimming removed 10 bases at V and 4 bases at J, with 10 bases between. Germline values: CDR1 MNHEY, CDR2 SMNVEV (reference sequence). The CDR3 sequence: CATHGPTGELFF. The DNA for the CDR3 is TGTGCCACCCACGGGCCCACCGGGGAGCTGTTTTTT.